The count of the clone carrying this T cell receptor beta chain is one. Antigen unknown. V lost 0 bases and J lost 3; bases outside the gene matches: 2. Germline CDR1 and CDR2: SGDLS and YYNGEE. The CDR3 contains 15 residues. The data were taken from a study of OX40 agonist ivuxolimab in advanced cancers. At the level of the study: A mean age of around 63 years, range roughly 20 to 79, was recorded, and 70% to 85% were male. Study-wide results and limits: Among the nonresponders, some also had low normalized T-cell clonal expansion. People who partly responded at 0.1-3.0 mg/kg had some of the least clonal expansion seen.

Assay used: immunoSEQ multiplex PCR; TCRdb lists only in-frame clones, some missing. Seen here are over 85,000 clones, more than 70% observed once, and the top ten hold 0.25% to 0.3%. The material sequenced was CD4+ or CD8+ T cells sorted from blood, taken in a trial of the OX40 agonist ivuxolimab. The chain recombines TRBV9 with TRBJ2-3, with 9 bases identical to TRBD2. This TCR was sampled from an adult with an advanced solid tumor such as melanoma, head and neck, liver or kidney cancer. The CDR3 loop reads CASSVGSGRTDTQYF. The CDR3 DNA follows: TGTGCCAGCAGCGTAGGCAGCGGGAGGACAGATACGCAGTATTTT.